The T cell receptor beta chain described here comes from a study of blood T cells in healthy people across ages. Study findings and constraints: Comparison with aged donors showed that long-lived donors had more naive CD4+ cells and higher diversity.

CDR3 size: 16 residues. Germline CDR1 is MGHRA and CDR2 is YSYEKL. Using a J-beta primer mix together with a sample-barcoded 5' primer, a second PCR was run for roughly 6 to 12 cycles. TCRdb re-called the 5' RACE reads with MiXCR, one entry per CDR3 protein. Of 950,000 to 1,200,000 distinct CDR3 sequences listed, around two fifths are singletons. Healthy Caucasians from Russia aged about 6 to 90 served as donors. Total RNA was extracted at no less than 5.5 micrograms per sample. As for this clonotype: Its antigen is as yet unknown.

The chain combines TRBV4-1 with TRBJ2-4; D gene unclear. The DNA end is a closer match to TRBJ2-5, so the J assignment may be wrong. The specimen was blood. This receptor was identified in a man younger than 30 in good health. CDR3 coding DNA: TGCGCCAGCAGCCAAGATCCCCCACAAGTTCAGGAGACCCAGTACTTC. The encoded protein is CASSQDPPQVQETQYF.